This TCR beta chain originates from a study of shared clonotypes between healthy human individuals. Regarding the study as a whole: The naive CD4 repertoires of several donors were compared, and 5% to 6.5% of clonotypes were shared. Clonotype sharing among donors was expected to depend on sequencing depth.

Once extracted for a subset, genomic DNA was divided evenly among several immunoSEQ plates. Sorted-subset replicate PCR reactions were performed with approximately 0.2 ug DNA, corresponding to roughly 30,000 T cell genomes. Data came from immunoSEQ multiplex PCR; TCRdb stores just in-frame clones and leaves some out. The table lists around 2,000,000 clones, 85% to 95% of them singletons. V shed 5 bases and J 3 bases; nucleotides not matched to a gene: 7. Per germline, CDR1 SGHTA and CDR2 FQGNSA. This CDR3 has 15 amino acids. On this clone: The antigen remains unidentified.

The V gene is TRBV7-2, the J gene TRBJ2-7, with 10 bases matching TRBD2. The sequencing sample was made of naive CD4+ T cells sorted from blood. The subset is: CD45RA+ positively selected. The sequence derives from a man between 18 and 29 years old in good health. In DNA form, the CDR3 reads TGTGCCAGCAGCCCGGGGACTAGCGAGTACTACGAGCAGTACTTC. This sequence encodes CASSPGTSEYYEQYF.